A selection of T cell receptor beta chains follows, all from one sample in a study of CD8 T cells in ankylosing spondylitis. MiXCR, run by TCRdb on the 5' RACE reads, gives a single entry per CDR3 protein. The table lists about 340,000 distinct CDR3 sequences, less than 9.5% of them singletons, with 13% to 15% in the top ten. The sequenced sample was blood, either unsorted or a sorted T cell fraction (not recorded which). The source of these receptors is a male donor with ankylosing spondylitis. CDR3s include the opening cysteine and the closing phenylalanine or tryptophan. Each record gives: V gene, J gene, clone size, D gene, CDR3 DNA, CDR3 protein. The D gene is left open where the match is weak. The size entry is marked missing in some rows and otherwise reads once, few, many or a size class.

TRBV27	TRBJ2-7	.	TRBD2	TGTGCCAGCAGTAACGTCGGGGGGTACGAGCAGTACTTC	CASSNVGGYEQYF
TRBV12-3/TRBV12-4	TRBJ2-1	many	.	TGTGCCAGCAGTTCTCTAGAGGAGCAGTTCTTC	CASSSLEEQFF
TRBV7-2	TRBJ2-2	few	.	TGTGCCAGCCGGCGGGACACACAGGGCGGGGAGCTGTTTTTT	CASRRDTQGGELFF
TRBV20-1	TRBJ2-1	.	TRBD2	TGCAGTGCTAGAGAGCGGGAGGTAAACAATGAGCAGTTCTTC	CSAREREVNNEQFF
TRBV5-6	TRBJ2-3	few	.	TGTGCCAGCACCCTTGGGGGACTCCAATCGGGTACGCAGTATTTT	CASTLGGLQSGTQYF
TRBV4-1	TRBJ2-3	few	.	TGCGCCAGCAGCCAACAATCGGGGACAGATACGCAGTATTTT	CASSQQSGTDTQYF
TRBV20-1	TRBJ2-2	many	TRBD1	TGCAGTGCTAGAGATGCCAGGGGGCCTGGGGAGCTGTTTTTT	CSARDARGPGELFF
TRBV14	TRBJ2-7	many	.	TGTGCCAGCAGCCAAGGGGAGGTTAGAACACCAGTCCCAGACTACTACGAGCAGTACTTC	CASSQGEVRTPVPDYYEQYF
TRBV20-1	TRBJ2-7	many	.	TGCAGTGCCCTAGGCTCCGAGCAGTACTTC	CSALGSEQYF
TRBV6-2/TRBV6-3	TRBJ2-2	few	.	TGTGCCAGCAGTTACTCGACTATAGGGCTGAACACCGGGGAGCTGTTTTTT	CASSYSTIGLNTGELFF
TRBV4-3	TRBJ1-1	many	.	TGCGCCAGCAGCCAAGATCGAGGTTTGGACGCTTTCTTT	CASSQDRGLDAFF
TRBV5-5	TRBJ2-2	few	TRBD2	TGTGCCAGCAGCTCCAGACTAGCGGGAGCCGGGGAGCTGTTTTTT	CASSSRLAGAGELFF
TRBV27	TRBJ2-1	few	.	TGTGCCAGCAGTTTACCGAGGGGACATGAGCAGTTCTTC	CASSLPRGHEQFF
TRBV20-1	TRBJ2-7	.	TRBD2	TGCAGTGCTATTACTAGCGGGTGGTACGAGCAGTACTTC	CSAITSGWYEQYF
TRBV4-1	TRBJ2-5	.	.	TGCGCCAGCAGCCAAGTTTGGACGGGGGAGACCCAGTACTTC	CASSQVWTGETQYF
TRBV5-1	TRBJ2-1	.	.	TGCGCCAGCAGCTCAAAACAGGGTTTCTACAATGAGCAGTTCTTC	CASSSKQGFYNEQFF
TRBV6-1	TRBJ2-1	many	TRBD2	TGTGCCAGCAGCCCTACTAGCGGAGGACGCGATGAGCAGTTCTTC	CASSPTSGGRDEQFF
TRBV27	TRBJ1-2	.	TRBD1	TGTGCCAGTTCAGGGACAGCCAATGGCTACACCTTC	CASSGTANGYTF
TRBV29-1	TRBJ2-5	few	TRBD2	TGCAGCGTTGAAGACTGGACTAGCGGGTTACAAGAGACCCAGTACTTC	CSVEDWTSGLQETQYF
TRBV7-8	TRBJ2-2	.	.	TGTGCCAGCAGCGGCTGGCCCGGCACCGGGGAGCTGTTTTTT	CASSGWPGTGELFF
TRBV20-1	TRBJ2-5	.	TRBD2	TGCAGTGCCTGGCGGGAGTTAGGGGAGACCCAGTACTTC	CSAWRELGETQYF
TRBV9	TRBJ1-1	many	TRBD1	TGTGCCAGCAGCAGAGGGGGTGGCAGGGGGACTGAAGCTTTCTTT	CASSRGGGRGTEAFF
TRBV5-1	TRBJ1-4	few	TRBD1	TGCGCCAGCAGCTGGACAGGGGCTGGCGAAAAACTGTTTTTT	CASSWTGAGEKLFF
TRBV9	TRBJ2-2	.	.	TGTGCCAGCAGCGTAGAGGGGATGAACACCGGGGAGCTGTTTTTT	CASSVEGMNTGELFF
TRBV28	TRBJ2-4	few	.	TGTGCCAGCAGTTTCGGTCAGAAAAACATTCAGTACTTC	CASSFGQKNIQYF
TRBV14	TRBJ2-2	.	.	TGTGCCAGCAGCCAAGTCTCCGGGTTCACCGGGGAGCTGTTTTTT	CASSQVSGFTGELFF
TRBV5-1	TRBJ2-5	few	.	TGCGCCAGCAGCTTGGCCGGCAGGGGTCGCGAAGAGACCCAGTACTTC	CASSLAGRGREETQYF
TRBV3-1	TRBJ1-6	many	TRBD1	TGTGCCAGCAGCCGAGGACAGGCCGCTAATTCACCCCTCCACTTT	CASSRGQAANSPLHF
TRBV12-3/TRBV12-4	TRBJ2-1	many	TRBD2	TGTGCCAGCAGGTTGACTAGCGGGACCTCTGAGCAGTTCTTC	CASRLTSGTSEQFF
TRBV29-1	TRBJ2-1	many	.	TGCAGCGTTGATAGGAGCTCCTACAATGAGCAGTTCTTC	CSVDRSSYNEQFF
TRBV5-5	TRBJ1-5	.	.	TGTGCCAGCAGCTTTGAGCAGGGGCGCAATCAGCCCCAGCATTTT	CASSFEQGRNQPQHF
TRBV27	TRBJ2-7	.	.	TGTGCCACCGACACACACAGGGCCCGAAAGACCTACGAGCAGTACTTC	CATDTHRARKTYEQYF
TRBV20-1	TRBJ2-1	many	.	TGCAGTGCCTGCCCGCCTAGCTCCTACAATGAGCAGTTCTTC	CSACPPSSYNEQFF
TRBV11-3	TRBJ2-2	few	.	TGTGCCAGCAGCACAAGCCCTGCGGCCGGGGAGCTGTTTTTT	CASSTSPAAGELFF
TRBV15	TRBJ1-3	.	.	TGTGCCACCAGCCGCGGGGACACCCCTGGAAACACCATATATTTT	CATSRGDTPGNTIYF
TRBV2	TRBJ2-2	many	TRBD1	TGTGCCAGCAGTACCGGGACAGACACCGGGGAGCTGTTTTTT	CASSTGTDTGELFF
TRBV7-9	TRBJ2-7	many	.	TGTGCCAGCAGCTCCCCGGGCGGGGTTTGGGAGCAGTACTTC	CASSSPGGVWEQYF
TRBV7-9	TRBJ2-7	.	.	TGTGCCAGCACCTCTTCGGTCGGCAGGGGCGCCTACGAGCAGTACTTC	CASTSSVGRGAYEQYF
TRBV20-1	TRBJ1-5	many	.	TGCAGTGCTAGAGATATGGTCCGCAAAAATAGCAATCAGCCCCAGCATTTT	CSARDMVRKNSNQPQHF
TRBV24-1	TRBJ2-1	many	TRBD2	TGTGCCACCAGTGCATGGGGGGAGGGTAGCAATGAGCAGTTCTTC	CATSAWGEGSNEQFF
TRBV4-2	TRBJ2-2	few	.	TGTGCCAGCAGCCGGGACCCACTGACCGGGGAGCTGTTTTTT	CASSRDPLTGELFF
TRBV12-3/TRBV12-4	TRBJ1-4	.	.	TGTGCCAGCAGTTTACAGGAAAAACTGTTTTTT	CASSLQEKLFF
TRBV29-1	TRBJ2-3	many	TRBD2	TGCAGCGGCGAGGCAGCGGGGACAGATACGCAGTATTTT	CSGEAAGTDTQYF
TRBV5-1	TRBJ2-1	few	.	TGCGCCAGCAGCTTACAGGCTAGCTGGAATGAGCAGTTCTTC	CASSLQASWNEQFF
TRBV3-1	TRBJ2-2	many	TRBD1	TGTGCCAGCAGCCTCCCCCTTGGGACAGCGCCCGGGGAGCTGTTTTTT	CASSLPLGTAPGELFF
TRBV4-1	TRBJ2-2	.	TRBD2	TGCGCCAGCAGCCAGGGGACTAGCGGGACCGGCACCGGGGAGCTGTTTTTT	CASSQGTSGTGTGELFF
TRBV19	TRBJ1-1	.	.	TGTGCCAGTAGTATAGCGGCTCAGGGGATCGGCACTGAAGCTTTCTTT	CASSIAAQGIGTEAFF
TRBV14	TRBJ1-1	few	.	TGTGCCAGCAGCCAAGAATCGACAGCTTTCTTT	CASSQESTAFF
TRBV20-1	TRBJ1-2	many	TRBD1	TGCAGTGCTAAAAACAGGGGCCTCTATGGCTACACCTTC	CSAKNRGLYGYTF
TRBV4-2	TRBJ2-1	few	TRBD2	TGTGCCAGCAGCCATCCGACTAGCGGGAGAGGGAATGAGCAGTTCTTC	CASSHPTSGRGNEQFF
TRBV5-5	TRBJ2-6	.	TRBD2	TGTGCCAGCAGCTACCGGACTAGCGGGTCTGGGGCCAACGTCCTGACTTTC	CASSYRTSGSGANVLTF
TRBV14	TRBJ2-2	many	TRBD1	TGTGCCAGCAGCCAAGCAGGGGGTTCGAACACCGGGGAGCTGTTTTTT	CASSQAGGSNTGELFF